The rows below give T cell receptor beta chains drawn from one sample of a study of shared clonotypes between healthy human individuals. The protocol was immunoSEQ multiplex PCR, while the TCRdb copy is restricted to in-frame clones and leaves out a portion. The sample lists some 360,000 clones, more than 60% seen once, with around 9.3% in the top ten. The specimen was memory CD4+ T cells sorted from blood. These receptors originate from a young man in good health. CDR3s include the opening cysteine and the closing phenylalanine or tryptophan. The D gene is left open where the match is weak. Size is stated for part of the rows, as once, few or many counts, or as a class when the clone is expanded.

>.|TRBJ2-2|TRBV5-1|19|.
TGCGCCAGCAGCTTGGACCCTACTGGGACTTCCCCGAACACCGGGGAGCTGTTTTTT
CASSLDPTGTSPNTGELFF
>.|TRBJ2-4|TRBV10-3|14|TRBD2
TGTGCCATCATCTCTAAGCGGGACAAAAACATTCAGTACTTC
CAIISKRDKNIQYF
>.|TRBJ2-1|TRBV5-1|14|.
TGCGCCAGCAGTGGAGATCCCAACGCGGCTGAGCAGTTCTTC
CASSGDPNAAEQFF
>few|TRBJ1-2|TRBV9|15|.
TGTGCCAGCGGACCTCTTGGGCCGAGCATCTATGGCTACACCTTC
CASGPLGPSIYGYTF
>.|TRBJ1-1|TRBV5-1|18|.
TGCGCCAGCAGCTTGGATCAGGGGATAACTCTGATGAACACTGAAGCTTTCTTT
CASSLDQGITLMNTEAFF
>.|TRBJ2-3|TRBV5-1|17|TRBD2
TGCGCCAGCAGCTTGGGACTAGCGGGAGGAAGCACAGATACGCAGTATTTT
CASSLGLAGGSTDTQYF
>.|TRBJ2-6|TRBV6-5|15|TRBD1
TGTGCCAGCAGTCGTGACAGGGCTGGGGCCAACGTCCTGACTTTC
CASSRDRAGANVLTF
>.|TRBJ1-3|TRBV7-2|14|.
TGTGCCAGCAGCTTGTCCAACTCTGGAAACACCATATATTTT
CASSLSNSGNTIYF
>many|TRBJ1-5|TRBV9|14|TRBD1
TGTGCCAGCAGCGCCGGGACAGGGTCGCCGGCCCAGCATTTT
CASSAGTGSPAQHF
>.|TRBJ1-1|TRBV11-3|15|.
TGTGCCAGCAGCTCAGAAGCATCAGGAAACACTGAAGCTTTCTTT
CASSSEASGNTEAFF
>.|TRBJ1-1|TRBV5-1|17|.
TGCGCCAGCAGCTCCTCCCCTGGGGCCGGGGTCAACACTGAAGCTTTCTTT
CASSSSPGAGVNTEAFF
>once|TRBJ2-7|TRBV5-5|14|.
TGTGCCAGCAGCTTGATAACAAGCTCCTACGAGCAGTACTTC
CASSLITSSYEQYF
>.|TRBJ1-4|TRBV10-3|13|.
TGTGCCATCAGTGAGGTGGATAGAGAAAAACTGTTTTTT
CAISEVDREKLFF
>few|TRBJ2-3|TRBV4-3|16|TRBD2
TGCGCCAGCAGCCAAGGGACAGCGGGAGTGACAGATACGCAGTATTTT
CASSQGTAGVTDTQYF
>once|TRBJ2-5|TRBV5-1|14|TRBD1
TGCGCCAGTATGACAGGGTCTGGACAAGAGACCCAGTACTTC
CASMTGSGQETQYF
>.|TRBJ2-1|TRBV5-1|15|.
TGCGCCAGCAGCTTGTCGGGATCAGAATACAATGAGCAGTTCTTC
CASSLSGSEYNEQFF
>few|TRBJ2-7|TRBV6-1|14|TRBD1
TGTGCCAGCAGTTTACAGGGGCCCTCCTACGAGCAGTACTTC
CASSLQGPSYEQYF
>.|TRBJ2-3|TRBV5-6|16|.
TGTGCCAGCAGCTTGGAAGAGCGGGCCTTCACAGATACGCAGTATTTT
CASSLEERAFTDTQYF
>once|TRBJ2-7|TRBV6-5|15|TRBD1
TGTGCCAGCAGTTACTCGGGGGACAGCGGCTACGAGCAGTACTTC
CASSYSGDSGYEQYF
>.|TRBJ2-1|TRBV6-5|11|.
TGTGCCAGCAGTTCGAGAGCCGAGCAGTTCTTC
CASSSRAEQFF
>.|TRBJ1-1|TRBV30|15|TRBD1
TGTGCCTGGACTCAACGAGGGGACAGGAACACTGAAGCTTTCTTT
CAWTQRGDRNTEAFF
>.|TRBJ2-7|TRBV28|14|TRBD1
TGTGCCAGCAGTCGACAGGGTTCTGTCTACGAGCAGTACTTC
CASSRQGSVYEQYF
>few|TRBJ2-7|TRBV7-9|10|.
TGTGCCAGCAGCGGGACGTCACAGTACTTC
CASSGTSQYF
>.|TRBJ1-1|TRBV15|12|.
TGTGCCACCAGCAGCAGGGACCGTGAAGCTTTCTTT
CATSSRDREAFF
>.|TRBJ2-5|TRBV14|16|.
TGTGCCAGCAGCCAAGGCAGGGGTACATCCCAAGAGACCCAGTACTTC
CASSQGRGTSQETQYF
>.|TRBJ2-2|TRBV28|14|.
TGTGCCAGCAGAGGGGCTCAGAACACCGGGGAGCTGTTTTTT
CASRGAQNTGELFF
>.|TRBJ2-3|TRBV5-1|17|.
TGCGCCAGCAGCTTTTTGGGCGCTGGGACGGGCACAGATACGCAGTATTTT
CASSFLGAGTGTDTQYF
>.|TRBJ1-5|TRBV18|14|.
TGTGCCAGCTCAGCGACAGGTAGCAATCAGCCCCAGCATTTT
CASSATGSNQPQHF
>.|TRBJ2-7|TRBV7-2|15|.
TGTGCCAGCAGCCGAGATCGATCGGCCTCTTTCGAGCAGTACTTC
CASSRDRSASFEQYF
>.|TRBJ2-3|TRBV15|18|TRBD2
TGTGCCACCAGCAGAGAACCAAGCGGGAGCTCCCCCACAGATACGCAGTATTTT
CATSREPSGSSPTDTQYF
>.|TRBJ2-1|TRBV18|17|.
TGTGCCAGCTCACCACCTGAGCGGAAGGGGGATTTCAATGAGCAGTTCTTC
CASSPPERKGDFNEQFF
>.|TRBJ1-1|TRBV5-1|16|TRBD1
TGCGCCAGCAGGAGAGGGGGACAGGGGTCATTCACTGAAGCTTTCTTT
CASRRGGQGSFTEAFF
>.|TRBJ2-7|TRBV28|14|TRBD2
TGTGCCAGCACCATAGCGGGAGACGTCCGCGAGCAGTACTTC
CASTIAGDVREQYF
>.|TRBJ2-5|TRBV5-1|15|.
TGCGCCAGCAGCTTGGAAGCCCGGGGGATGCAGACCCAGTACTTC
CASSLEARGMQTQYF
>.|TRBJ2-1|TRBV6-1|14|.
TGTGCCAGCGGCTGGGGGGGCACGTACAATGAGCAGTTCTTC
CASGWGGTYNEQFF
>few|TRBJ2-1|TRBV11-3|16|TRBD2
TGTGCCAGCAGCTTCACGCATAGGACTAGCGAGAATGAGCAGTTCTTC
CASSFTHRTSENEQFF